This T cell receptor (beta chain) was identified in a study of T cells in Graves' hyperthyroidism and ophthalmopathy. About the research overall: Before treatment of any kind, peripheral blood was taken at initial diagnosis.

The CDR3 totals 15 residues. The germline CDR1 and CDR2 sequences are KGHDR and SFDVKD. The V and J ends lost 8 bases and 5 bases, in that order; junction bases with no gene match: 11. Using RNA transcripts as the source, TCR beta CDR3 regions were amplified. Primed by the HTBI set, a first-round RT-PCR was run on the TCR CDR3. TCRdb processed the multiplex PCR reads anew with MiXCR; each CDR3 protein has one entry. This sample has approximately 330,000 distinct CDR3 sequences, with around a fifth found just once. This clonotype has only a few counts. Its antigen is not identified. Regarding the study as a whole: In blood, most of the thyroid clonotypes expanded above 0.001 were also present.

This TCR was recovered from a woman aged 50 to 60 with Graves' hyperthyroidism. This chain connects TRBV24-1 to TRBJ1-2; 9 nucleotides line up with TRBD1. Sequencing was performed on blood. The CDR3 DNA sequence: TGTGCCACCACCCCTAGGACAGGGGAGGATTATGGCTACACCTTC. The encoded protein is CATTPRTGEDYGYTF.